The TCR beta chain under discussion was sequenced for a study of T cell responses to AZD1222 COVID-19 vaccine (dated by TCRdb to about 2021). Regarding the research as a whole: AZD1222 recipients given second doses at about 4 weeks or at about 12 weeks were pooled, since spike-specific TCR depth and breadth were not found to differ between the two schedules. A total of roughly 240 trial participants underwent TCR sequencing, of whom 207 received two doses of AZD1222 and roughly 25 received two doses of the MenACWY control vaccine. Trial participants were enrolled by age into subgroups of 18-55, 56-69 and 70-plus years, and around 140, 26 and 57 TCR-sequenced participants, respectively, were included in these subgroups. Study-wide conclusions, independent of this receptor: After two AZD1222 doses, spike-specific TCR breadth and depth were significantly higher than at day 0 and than in MenACWY recipients. Conclusions about previously exposed vaccinees are limited, since just a handful of AZD1222 recipients were seropositive for SARS-CoV-2 at baseline. In the small 56-69-year group, the increase in depth fell short of significance, most likely because of low power. Vaccine-associated CD4 TCRs spanned the whole spike protein, with dominant responses in regions 160-218 and 743-854. Because no day 14 peak-response samples were available, repertoires were characterized only after the peak T cell response. Participants were mostly white British, with more females than males. The authors suggested clonal diversity may have been underestimated. Epitopes outside the regions mutated in the B.1.351 and B.1.1.7 variants were reportedly recognized by nearly half of the unique spike-specific TCRs.

Trimming accounts for 4 bases at V and 2 bases at J, while the number of junction bases matched to no gene is 6. The germline V gene (reference sequence) sets CDR1 to LNHDA and CDR2 to SQIVND. Including cysteine and phenylalanine, the CDR3 has 16 amino acids. Only CDR3 DNA remains: 48 bases, in frame from the first base. The time point label, read with the paper, signifies: baseline before first vaccination. Samples from vaccinated people were obtained from the UK trials COV001 and COV002, which included a single-blind randomized controlled phase 2/3 trial of AZD1222 (ChAdOx1 nCoV-19) in healthy adults. Trial participant PBMC samples were collected at day 0 and day 28 after the second dose for TCRbeta chain sequencing. A remark on this clone: Its antigen is currently not known. No much larger clone is present one base from it, and per-base qualities are unavailable.

The CDR3 regions of human TCRbeta chains were subjected to immunosequencing. Per the source publication's procedure: Repertoire TCRs were matched against a reference library of SARS-CoV-2-specific TCRs generated with the MIRA antigen-specificity platform. Breadth meant the fraction of unique TCRs that were SARS-CoV-2-associated, whereas depth meant the fraction of total T cells that were SARS-CoV-2-associated. Each spike-specific TCR was assigned to its reactive spike region and to a CD4 or CD8 class using the MIRA data. Log10-transformed breadth and depth values were compared by one-way ANOVA with Sidak's multiple comparisons tests. TCRdb took this table from immuneACCESS and kept in-frame rearrangements with V and J called. Such tables lack part of the clones; where checked against another copy, unresolved V genes explain under half of the gap, and the rest is unexplained. V, J and clone size are those of that table, while D and trimming were read from the DNA. The sample contains about 140,000 clones, 70% to 90% of them found a single time. The top ten clonotypes cover about 1.9% of the sample.

The rearranged chain carries TRBV19 and TRBJ1-5, and TRBD1 aligns with 9 junction nucleotides. The sample here was peripheral blood, taken on day 0 of AZD1222 vaccination. This TCR was recovered from an adult in good health. DNA sequence: TGTGCCAGTAGTACCCCGGACAGGGGTGGCAATCAGCCCCAGCATTTT. It translates to CASSTPDRGGNQPQHF.